This T cell receptor beta chain derives from a study of T cells after yellow fever vaccination. MiXCR, run by TCRdb on the 5' RACE reads, gives a single entry per CDR3 protein. The table includes 60,000 to 85,000 distinct CDR3 sequences, around 6.5% detected once. With regard to this clonotype: Antigen unknown.

The study's findings and limits: From the bulk population, abundant clonotypes could contaminate and appear within FACS-sorted repertoires. The booster response re-showed most primary clones: 95% to 96% CD4, over 80% CD8.

This CDR3 has 16 amino acids. CDR1 PRHDT and CDR2 FYEKMQ come from the germline V gene (reference sequence). Trimming pared 3 bases from V and 0 bases from J, leaving 9 bases between. This material consisted of CD8+ T cells sorted from PBMCs, taken 5 to 6 days after the first yellow fever vaccination. The V gene is TRBV13, the J gene TRBJ2-6, with D hard to call. The origin of this receptor is a man between 18 and 35 years old who received the YFV17D yellow fever vaccine. The CDR3 bases are TGTGCCAGCAGCTTTACTCGAGTCTCTGGGGCCAACGTCCTGACTTTC. Amino acid sequence: CASSFTRVSGANVLTF.